The T cell receptor beta chain described here comes from a study of beta chain features in type 1 diabetes. Sequencing targeted expressed TCRB transcripts, as all isolated RNA had been reverse transcribed. Produced via immunoSEQ multiplex PCR; TCRdb's table is partial and in-frame only. The data show 60,000 to 75,000 clones, about 60% seen once. Study-wide results and limits: Sequencing of cDNA might inflate the share of cells that strongly express TCR.

For this clone: Its matching antigen is unknown.

The sequenced material came from Tregs from blood. The clonotype comes from a woman between 18 and 29 years old in good health.

The CDR3 loop reads CASSRDSLKEYF. For the CDR3, the DNA is TGTGCCAGCAGCCGGGACAGCCTAAAGGAGTACTTC. This chain links TRBV11-2 with TRBJ2-7, with 7 bases fitting TRBD1. This CDR3 spans 12 amino acids. Looked up from germline, CDR1 is SGHAT and CDR2 is FQNNGV. V trimming: 5 bases; J trimming: 11 bases; junction bases outside the gene matches: 9. The whole variable domain, filled in from reference TRBV11-2 and TRBJ2-7, reads EAGVAQSPRYKIIEKRQSVAFWCNPISGHATLYWYQQILGQGPKLLIQFQNNGVVDDSQLPKDRFSAERLKGVDSTLKIQPAKLEDSAVYLCASSRDSLKEYFGPGTRLTVT.